This T cell receptor (beta chain) was documented in a study of early T cells in non-severe SARS-CoV-2 infection (dated by TCRdb to the early 2020s). Describing the broader study: Because TCR sequencing was done on bulk RNA from unsorted whole blood, the alpha and beta chains could not be paired.

This clonotype was observed a few times. Its antigen is still unknown. Per-base quality was not reported, and no clone a single base away is much larger than it. Libraries were built with 5' RACE. TCRdb records NextSeq 500 as the sequencer. To correct for sequencing error and PCR bias, the TCR library protocol tagged individual cDNA molecules with unique molecular identifiers. Sequencing covered both TCR alpha and beta chains, and within each sample the abundances of alpha and beta sequences were tightly co-correlated. The study's own analysis went as follows. Decombinator V4 was used to perform V gene, J gene and CDR3 annotation of TCR sequences. TCRs were defined as expanded if a significant change between any two time points was detected under a Poisson model with p below 0.0001. TCR abundances were normalised to the total number of TCRs sequenced per sample and were expressed as counts per million. MAIT TCRs were defined by TRAV1-2 paired with TRAJ12, TRAJ20 or TRAJ33, and iNKT TCRs by TRAV10 paired with TRAJ18. VDJdb, accessed on 1 November 2021, was searched for TCRs annotated for CMV, EBV and SARS-CoV-2, and TCRs annotated for more than one antigen were excluded. TCRdb reprocessed the public reads (quality trimming at Q25 with fastp, clone calling with MiXCR) and kept in-frame beta chains. Records with the same CDR3 protein are collapsed into one entry carrying the most frequent genes and DNA. TCRdb, rather than the study authors, made the V and J calls. The sample table lists tens of thousands of distinct CDR3 sequences, about an eighth of them with a count of one. Approximately 3.3% of the sample belongs to the ten largest clones.

Measured from the cysteine to the phenylalanine, the CDR3 is 14 residues long. The sequence is cut down to CDR3 DNA, 42 bases in frame from base 1. Per the germline V gene, SGHAT is the CDR1 and FQNNGV is the CDR2. Trimmed from V: 6 bases; trimmed from J: 7 bases; junction bases lacking a gene match: 9. The study was a case-control design nested within a healthcare worker cohort in London, UK, with weekly nasopharyngeal swab PCR tests and blood sampling. Healthcare workers were recruited between 23 and 31 March 2020, during the week of the UK lockdown, and were followed weekly for up to about 15 weeks. Findings and caveats that apply to the study as a whole: VDJdb matching was skewed toward anti-spike CD8 responses and likely underestimated virus-specific expansions, missing private and CD4 specificities.

This sequence originates from an adult who was a healthcare worker with PCR-confirmed SARS-CoV-2 infection or an uninfected control (not recorded which). The V and J segments used are TRBV11-2 and TRBJ2-7; 10 of the junction bases match TRBD2. The sequencing input was whole blood. CDR3 loop: CASRPAGGPWEQYF. Here is the DNA: TGTGCCAGCAGACCAGCGGGAGGGCCATGGGAGCAGTACTTC.